A selection of T cell receptor beta chains follows, all from one sample in a study of blood T cells in healthy people across ages. MiXCR, applied by TCRdb to the 5' RACE reads, yields one record per CDR3 protein. The sample carries 910,000 or so distinct CDR3 sequences, 51% recorded once. The sequencing sample was made of blood. The receptor set was obtained from a woman aged 60-75 years in good health. Both conserved end residues are part of each CDR3. Each record gives: J gene, clone size, D gene, V gene, CDR3 DNA, CDR3 protein. A D gene is named only where the DNA matches it firmly. Clone sizes are given selectively: once, few, many, or a class where the clone is expanded.

TRBJ1-4 | - | - | TRBV4-1 | TGCGCCAGCAGCCAAGAGGTGGTCATCGGAAAACTGTTTTTT | CASSQEVVIGKLFF
TRBJ2-1 | many | TRBD2 | TRBV29-1 | TGCAGCGTTGTCCCACTAGCGGGCTTAAATGAGCAGTTCTTC | CSVVPLAGLNEQFF
TRBJ2-1 | - | TRBD2 | TRBV5-1 | TGCGCCAGCAGCTTGAATCCCCGTAGCGGGAGGGTGGCAGAGCAGTTCTTC | CASSLNPRSGRVAEQFF
TRBJ2-7 | few | TRBD2 | TRBV20-1 | TGCAGTGCTAGTAGGATAGCGGGAGTCGAGCAGTACTTC | CSASRIAGVEQYF
TRBJ2-7 | - | TRBD1 | TRBV5-1 | TGCGCCAGCAGTCAAGGACAGGACGTCTACGAGCAGTACTTC | CASSQGQDVYEQYF
TRBJ2-1 | - | TRBD2 | TRBV24-1 | TGTGCCACCAGTGATCTGCGGGCGGGAGGGGCCGAGCAGTTCTTC | CATSDLRAGGAEQFF
TRBJ2-7 | - | TRBD1 | TRBV7-9 | TGTGCCAGCAGCCAATCCGGGACAGGGTATGTCGAGCAGTACTTC | CASSQSGTGYVEQYF
TRBJ2-5 | once | TRBD2 | TRBV5-1 | TGCGCCAGCAGCTCCCTAGCGGGGGGATCCCAAGAGACCCAGTACTTC | CASSSLAGGSQETQYF
TRBJ2-3 | - | TRBD1 | TRBV27 | TGTGCCAGCAGCTTGCGACAGGGTATAGGCACAGATACGCAGTATTTT | CASSLRQGIGTDTQYF
TRBJ2-7 | - | - | TRBV20-1 | TGCAGTGCTAGCGGGAACTCCGAGCAGTACTTC | CSASGNSEQYF
TRBJ1-6 | - | - | TRBV6-2/TRBV6-3 | TGTGCCAGCAGCTTCGCGACAGGAGGGAATTCACCCCTCCACTTT | CASSFATGGNSPLHF
TRBJ2-7 | - | - | TRBV7-2 | TGTGCCAGCAGCTTGGTTGTGGGGAGCGAGCAGTACTTC | CASSLVVGSEQYF
TRBJ1-2 | few | - | TRBV7-2 | TGTGCCAGCAGCGTTACAGGGTACGATGGCTACACCTTC | CASSVTGYDGYTF
TRBJ1-2 | few | - | TRBV6-5 | TGTGCCAGCAGTTACCACAGGGATGGTGGCTACACCTTC | CASSYHRDGGYTF
TRBJ2-5 | - | TRBD2 | TRBV3-1 | TGTGCCAGCAGCCCGGTAGCGGGAGGGGAGACCCAGTACTTC | CASSPVAGGETQYF
TRBJ2-1 | - | TRBD2 | TRBV20-1 | TGCAGTGCTAGTACTGTGGGAGGGCCATACAATGAGCAGTTCTTC | CSASTVGGPYNEQFF
TRBJ2-6 | few | - | TRBV6-1 | TGTGCCAGCAGTGATGACAGCTATAACTCTGGGGCCAACGTCCTGACTTTC | CASSDDSYNSGANVLTF
TRBJ2-7 | few | - | TRBV4-2 | TGTGCCAGCAGCCAAGATTTGGCTAGCTCCTACGAGCAGTACTTC | CASSQDLASSYEQYF
TRBJ2-7 | few | - | TRBV21-1 | TGTGCCAGCAGCCCGTGGCGGGATGCCTACGAGCAGTACTTC | CASSPWRDAYEQYF
TRBJ1-2 | - | - | TRBV5-1 | TGCGCCAGCAGCCGAGACAGTACCTATGGCTACACCTTC | CASSRDSTYGYTF
TRBJ2-1 | - | TRBD1 | TRBV5-1 | TGCGCCAGTACAATGACGGGACAGCCCTACAATGAGCAGTTCTTC | CASTMTGQPYNEQFF
TRBJ2-7 | - | - | TRBV20-1 | TGCAGTGCAAGACCCCTCCTAGCTTTTAACTACGAGCAGTACTTC | CSARPLLAFNYEQYF
TRBJ2-1 | - | - | TRBV7-7 | TGTGCCAGCAGCTTAGAGGCTAGCAACAATGAGCAGTTCTTC | CASSLEASNNEQFF
TRBJ2-7 | few | TRBD2 | TRBV7-9 | TGTGCCAGCAGCGCCAGCGGGAGGTTCACGAACGAGCAGTACTTC | CASSASGRFTNEQYF